In its sample, the clone carrying this T cell receptor beta chain was seen a few times. In the source study's methods: Amplification of reference gene primers was used by the study to estimate nucleated cell counts. Data came from immunoSEQ multiplex PCR; TCRdb stores just in-frame clones and leaves some out. V and J calls plus clone size are reproduced from that table; the DNA served to infer D and trimming. The sample has about 120,000 clones; less than 90% are singletons. In germline, CDR1 is MNHEY, CDR2 SVGAGI. This CDR3 region has 13 residues. V gave up 6 bases and J gave up 1 base; unmatched junction bases: 3. This entry belongs to a study of blood T cell repertoires in COVID-19. Turning to the study itself: T cells, B-cell-depleted T cells, or PBMCs provided the cDNA or gDNA that served as material.

The receptor's source is an older man with acute or convalescent COVID-19. Sequenced input: peripheral blood. The V gene is TRBV6-5, the J gene TRBJ2-7; TRBD1 matches 7 bases. For the CDR3, the DNA is TGTGCCAGCAGCCGACAGGGATCCTACGAGCAGTACTTC. Translated, it gives CASSRQGSYEQYF.